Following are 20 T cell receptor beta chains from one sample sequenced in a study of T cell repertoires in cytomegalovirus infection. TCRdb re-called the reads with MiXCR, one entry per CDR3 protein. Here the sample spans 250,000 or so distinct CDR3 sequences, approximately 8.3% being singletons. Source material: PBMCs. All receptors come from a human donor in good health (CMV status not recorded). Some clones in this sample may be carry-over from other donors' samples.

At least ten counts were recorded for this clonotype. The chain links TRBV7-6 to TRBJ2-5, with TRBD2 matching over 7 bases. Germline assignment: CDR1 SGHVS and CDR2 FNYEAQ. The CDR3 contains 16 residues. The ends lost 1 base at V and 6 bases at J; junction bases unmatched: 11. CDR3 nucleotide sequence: TGTGCCAGCAGCTTAGACGGTAGCGGGCACCACAAGACCCAGTACTTC. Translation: CASSLDGSGHHKTQYF.

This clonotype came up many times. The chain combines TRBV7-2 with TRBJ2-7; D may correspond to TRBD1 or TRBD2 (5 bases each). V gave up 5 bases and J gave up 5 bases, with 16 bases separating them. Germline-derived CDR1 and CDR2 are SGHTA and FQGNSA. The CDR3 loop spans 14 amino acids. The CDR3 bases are TGTGCCAGCAGCCCCGTCGGGACCCGGAACGAGCAGTACTTC. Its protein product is CASSPVGTRNEQYF.

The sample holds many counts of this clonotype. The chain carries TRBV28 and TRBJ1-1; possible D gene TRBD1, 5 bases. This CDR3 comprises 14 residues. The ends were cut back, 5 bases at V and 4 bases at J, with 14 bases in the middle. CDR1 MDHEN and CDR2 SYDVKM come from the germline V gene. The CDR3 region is CASSPRDVRTEAFF. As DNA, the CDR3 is TGTGCCAGCAGTCCTCGGGACGTACGCACTGAAGCTTTCTTT.

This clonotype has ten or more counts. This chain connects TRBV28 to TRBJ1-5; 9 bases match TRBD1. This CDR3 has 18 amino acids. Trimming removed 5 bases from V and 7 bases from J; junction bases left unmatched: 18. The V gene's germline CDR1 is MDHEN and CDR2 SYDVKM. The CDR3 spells CASSTPIFGTGTGQPQHF. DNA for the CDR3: TGTGCCAGCAGTACACCTATATTTGGGACAGGGACAGGGCAGCCCCAGCATTTT.

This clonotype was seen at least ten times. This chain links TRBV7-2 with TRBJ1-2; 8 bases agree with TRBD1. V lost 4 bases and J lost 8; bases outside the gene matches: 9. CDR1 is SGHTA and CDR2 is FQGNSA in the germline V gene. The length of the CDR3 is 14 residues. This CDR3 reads CASSSPDRVWGYTF. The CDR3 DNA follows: TGTGCCAGCAGCTCACCGGACAGGGTTTGGGGCTACACCTTC.

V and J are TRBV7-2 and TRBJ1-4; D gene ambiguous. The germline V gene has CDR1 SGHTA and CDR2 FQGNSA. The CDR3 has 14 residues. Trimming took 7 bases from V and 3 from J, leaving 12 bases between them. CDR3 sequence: CASKGGLSNEKLFF. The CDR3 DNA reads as TGTGCCAGCAAAGGAGGGTTGTCTAATGAAAAACTGTTTTTT. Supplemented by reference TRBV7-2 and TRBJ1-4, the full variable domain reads GAGVSQSPSNKVTEKGKDVELRCDPISGHTALYWYRQSLGQGLEFLIYFQGNSAPDKSGLPSDRFSAERTGGSVSTLTIQRTQQEDSAVYLCASKGGLSNEKLFFGSGTQLSVL.

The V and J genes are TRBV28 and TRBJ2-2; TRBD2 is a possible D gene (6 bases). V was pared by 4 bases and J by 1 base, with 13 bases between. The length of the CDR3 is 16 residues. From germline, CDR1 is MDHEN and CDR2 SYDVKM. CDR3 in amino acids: CASSSYTGVNTGELFF. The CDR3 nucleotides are TGTGCCAGCAGTTCTTACACGGGGGTGAACACCGGGGAGCTGTTTTTT.

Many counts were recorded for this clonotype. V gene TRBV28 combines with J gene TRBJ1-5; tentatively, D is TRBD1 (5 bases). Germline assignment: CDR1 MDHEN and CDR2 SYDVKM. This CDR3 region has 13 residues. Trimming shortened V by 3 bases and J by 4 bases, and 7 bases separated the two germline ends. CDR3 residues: CASSLYRNQPQHF. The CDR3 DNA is TGTGCCAGCAGTTTGTACAGGAATCAGCCCCAGCATTTT.

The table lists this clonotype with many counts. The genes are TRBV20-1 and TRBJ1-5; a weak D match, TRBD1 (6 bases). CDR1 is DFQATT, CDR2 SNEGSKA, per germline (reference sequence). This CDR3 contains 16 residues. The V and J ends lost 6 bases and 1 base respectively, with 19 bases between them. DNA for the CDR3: TGCAGTGCCCTCATAGGGGGGGCAGCGAGCAATCAGCCCCAGCATTTT. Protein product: CSALIGGAASNQPQHF.

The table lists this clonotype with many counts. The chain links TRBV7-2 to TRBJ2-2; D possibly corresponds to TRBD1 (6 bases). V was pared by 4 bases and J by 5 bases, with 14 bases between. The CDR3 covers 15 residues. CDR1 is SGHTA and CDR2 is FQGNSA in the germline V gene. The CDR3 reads CASSSQGQGTGELFF. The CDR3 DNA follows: TGTGCCAGCAGCTCTCAGGGGCAGGGGACCGGGGAGCTGTTTTTT.

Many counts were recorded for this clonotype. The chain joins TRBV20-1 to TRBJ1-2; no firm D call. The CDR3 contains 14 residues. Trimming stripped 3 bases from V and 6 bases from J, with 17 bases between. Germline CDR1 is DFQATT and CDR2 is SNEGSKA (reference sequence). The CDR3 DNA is TGCAGTGCTAGGGTCTTCACAGAGTACGATGGCTACACCTTC. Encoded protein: CSARVFTEYDGYTF.

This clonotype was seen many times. The chain's CDR3 is CASSGPWGTEAFF. The CDR3 nucleotides are TGTGCCAGCAGCGGGCCGTGGGGGACTGAAGCTTTCTTT. V is TRBV11-1 and J is TRBJ1-1; D possibly corresponds to TRBD1 (5 bases). The CDR3 is made up of 13 amino acids. V shed 5 bases and J shed 5 bases, with 12 bases lying between them. Germline lookup yields CDR1 SGHAT and CDR2 FQDESV (reference sequence).

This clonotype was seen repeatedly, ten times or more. This chain's CDR3 is CASSRTGTSGGEQFF. CDR3 DNA: TGTGCCAGCAGCCGAACCGGGACTAGCGGGGGTGAGCAGTTCTTC. The gene calls are TRBV7-2 and TRBJ2-1, with 14 positions matching TRBD2. The CDR3 contains 15 residues. The J segment lost 9 bases and the V segment lost 5 bases, leaving 6 bases of the junction unmatched. Germline loops: CDR1 SGHTA, CDR2 FQGNSA. The full variable domain, its missing parts supplied by reference TRBV7-2 and TRBJ2-1, is GAGVSQSPSNKVTEKGKDVELRCDPISGHTALYWYRQSLGQGLEFLIYFQGNSAPDKSGLPSDRFSAERTGGSVSTLTIQRTQQEDSAVYLCASSRTGTSGGEQFFGPGTRLTVL.

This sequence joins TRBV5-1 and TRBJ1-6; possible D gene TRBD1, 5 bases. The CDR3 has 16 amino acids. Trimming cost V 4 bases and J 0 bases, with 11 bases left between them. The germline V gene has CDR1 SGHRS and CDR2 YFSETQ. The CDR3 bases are TGCGCCAGCAGCCGGGACGAGGCCTCCTATAATTCACCCCTCCACTTT. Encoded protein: CASSRDEASYNSPLHF. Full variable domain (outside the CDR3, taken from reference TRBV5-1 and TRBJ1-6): KAGVTQTPRYLIKTRGQQVTLSCSPISGHRSVSWYQQTPGQGLQFLFEYFSETQRNKGNFPGRFSGRQFSNSRSEMNVSTLELGDSALYLCASSRDEASYNSPLHFGNGTRLTVT.

The CDR3 protein is CATTGSGETQYF. Here the CDR3 DNA reads TGTGCCACCACAGGGTCTGGAGAGACCCAGTACTTC. V and J are TRBV19 and TRBJ2-5, with a tentative D call TRBD1 (6 bases). The V and J ends lost 10 bases and 4 bases respectively, with 13 bases between them. CDR1 is LNHDA, CDR2 SQIVND, per germline (reference sequence). The CDR3 length is 12 residues.

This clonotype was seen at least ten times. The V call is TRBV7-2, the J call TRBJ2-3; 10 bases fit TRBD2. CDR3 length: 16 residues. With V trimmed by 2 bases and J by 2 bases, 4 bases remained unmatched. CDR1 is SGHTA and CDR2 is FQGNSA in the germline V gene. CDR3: CASSLSGGVATDTQYF. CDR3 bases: TGTGCCAGCAGCTTAAGCGGGGGGGTGGCCACAGATACGCAGTATTTT.

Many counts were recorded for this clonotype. As DNA, the CDR3 is TGTGCCAGCAGCCCCCGGGACAGGGGGATGAACACTGAAGCTTTCTTT. This codes for CASSPRDRGMNTEAFF. The chain combines TRBV7-2 with TRBJ1-1, with 11 nucleotides matching TRBD1. Trimming cost V 5 bases and J 0 bases; bases outside gene matches: 5. The CDR3 totals 16 residues. Looked up from germline, CDR1 is SGHTA and CDR2 is FQGNSA.

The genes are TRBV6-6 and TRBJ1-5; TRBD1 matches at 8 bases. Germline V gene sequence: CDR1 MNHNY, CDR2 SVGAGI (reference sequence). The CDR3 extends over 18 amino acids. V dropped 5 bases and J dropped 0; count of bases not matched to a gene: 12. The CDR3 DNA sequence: TGTGCCAGCAGTACCCGCGGGACAGGACTTTTTAGCAATCAGCCCCAGCATTTT. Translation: CASSTRGTGLFSNQPQHF.

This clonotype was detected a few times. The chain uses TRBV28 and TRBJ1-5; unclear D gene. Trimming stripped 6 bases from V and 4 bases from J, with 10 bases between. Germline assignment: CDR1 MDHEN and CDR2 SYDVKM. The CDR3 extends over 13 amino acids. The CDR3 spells CASRGSRNQPQHF. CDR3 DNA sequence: TGTGCCAGCAGGGGGAGCAGAAATCAGCCCCAGCATTTT.

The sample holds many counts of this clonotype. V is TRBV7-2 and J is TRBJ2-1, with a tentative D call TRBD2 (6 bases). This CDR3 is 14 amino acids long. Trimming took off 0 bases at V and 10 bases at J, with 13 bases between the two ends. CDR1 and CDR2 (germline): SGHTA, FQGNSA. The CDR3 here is CASSLASVLAEQFF. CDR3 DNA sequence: TGTGCCAGCAGCTTAGCTTCTGTGCTAGCGGAGCAGTTCTTC.